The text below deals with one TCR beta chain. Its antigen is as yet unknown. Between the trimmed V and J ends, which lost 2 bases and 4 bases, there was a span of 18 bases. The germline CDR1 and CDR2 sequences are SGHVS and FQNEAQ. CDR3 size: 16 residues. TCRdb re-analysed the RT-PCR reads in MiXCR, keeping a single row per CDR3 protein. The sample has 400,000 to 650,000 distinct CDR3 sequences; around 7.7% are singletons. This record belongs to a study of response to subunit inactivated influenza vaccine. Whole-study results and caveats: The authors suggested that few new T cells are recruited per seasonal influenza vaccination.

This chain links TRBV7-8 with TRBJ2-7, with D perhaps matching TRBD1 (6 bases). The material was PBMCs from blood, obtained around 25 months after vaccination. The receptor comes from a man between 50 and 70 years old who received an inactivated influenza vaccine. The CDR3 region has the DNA TGTGCCAGCAGCTTACATCAGGGGAGAAAGGTTTACGAGCAGTACTTC. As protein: CASSLHQGRKVYEQYF.